These 5 T cell receptor beta chains came from one sample sequenced in a study of shared clonotypes between healthy human individuals. TCRdb's copy holds only in-frame clones and misses some; the assay was immunoSEQ multiplex PCR. The sample lists roughly 2.4 million clones, approximately 95% occurring once. Sequences were obtained from naive CD4+ T cells sorted from blood. As for subset: CD45RA+ positively selected. Receptors were obtained from a man younger than 35 in good health.

Details on this clone: Distinct nucleotide sequences in the sample also encode this CDR3. The J gene is TRBJ1-2, the V gene TRBV5-1, with D unresolved. This CDR3 region has 12 residues. The V gene's germline CDR1 is SGHRS and CDR2 YFSETQ. V shed 2 bases and J shed 8 bases, with 10 bases lying between them. The CDR3 is CASSFSGEGYTF. CDR3 nucleotide sequence: TGCGCCAGCAGCTTTTCCGGGGAAGGCTACACCTTC.

This chain links TRBV6-7 with TRBJ1-5; D is possibly TRBD1 (6 bases). TRBV6-7 qualifies as an ORF whose function is uncertain. V was cut by 10 bases and J by 5 bases, with 27 bases left in between. CDR3 length: 17 residues. The CDR3 loop reads CAIPPCGGRGRYQPQHF. CDR3 nucleotide sequence: TGTGCCATCCCACCTTGCGGGGGCCGGGGACGATATCAGCCCCAGCATTTT.

The rearrangement uses TRBV6-5 and TRBJ2-1; 10 bases are a match to TRBD2. V was clipped by 6 bases and J by 7 bases; unmatched bases: 6. CDR1 MNHEY and CDR2 SVGAGI come from the germline V gene. The CDR3 sequence is 14 residues long. This CDR3 is CASSPSGRGNEQFF. CDR3 nucleotides: TGTGCCAGCAGCCCTAGCGGGAGAGGGAATGAGCAGTTCTTC.

The chain couples TRBV7-9 to TRBJ1-1; no definite D call. Trimming shortened V by 5 bases and J by 10 bases, and 14 bases separated the two germline ends. CDR1 and CDR2 (germline): SEHNR, FQNEAQ (reference sequence). This CDR3 contains 12 residues. The DNA for the CDR3 is TGTGCCAGCAGCCCCCTGTGGGAGGGAGCTTTCTTT. It is translated as CASSPLWEGAFF.

This sequence joins TRBV25-1 and TRBJ2-1; D might be TRBD1 (5 bases). The CDR3 sequence is 14 residues long. The V end was cut by 3 bases, the J end by 6 bases, with 12 bases between. The V gene's germline CDR1 is MGHDK and CDR2 SYGVNS. Here the CDR3 reads CASSDKPRVNEQFF. CDR3 in DNA: TGTGCCAGCAGTGATAAACCCAGGGTCAATGAGCAGTTCTTC.